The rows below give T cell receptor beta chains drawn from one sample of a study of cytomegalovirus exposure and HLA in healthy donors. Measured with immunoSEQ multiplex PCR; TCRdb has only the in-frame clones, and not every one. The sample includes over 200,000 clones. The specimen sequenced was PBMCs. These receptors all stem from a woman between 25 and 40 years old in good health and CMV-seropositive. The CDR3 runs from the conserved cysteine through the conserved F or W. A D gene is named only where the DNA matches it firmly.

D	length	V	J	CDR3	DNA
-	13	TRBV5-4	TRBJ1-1	CASSPGRDTEAFF	TGTGCCAGCAGCCCCGGGAGGGACACTGAAGCTTTCTTT
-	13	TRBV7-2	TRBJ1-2	CASSTRELYGYTF	TGTGCCAGCAGCACCAGGGAATTATATGGCTACACCTTC
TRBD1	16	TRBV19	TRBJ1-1	CASSIDLGTVATEAFF	TGTGCCAGTAGTATAGATCTAGGGACAGTGGCCACTGAAGCTTTCTTT
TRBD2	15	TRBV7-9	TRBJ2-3	CASSPGLADTDTQYF	TGTGCCAGCAGCCCGGGACTAGCCGACACAGATACGCAGTATTTT
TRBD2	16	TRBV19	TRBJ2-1	CASSSHSGGGFNEQFF	TGTGCCAGTAGTAGCCATAGCGGGGGGGGGTTCAATGAGCAGTTCTTC
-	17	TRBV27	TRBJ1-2	CASSLIQGGVAKYGYTF	TGTGCCAGCAGTTTGATCCAAGGGGGGGTCGCAAAATATGGCTACACCTTC
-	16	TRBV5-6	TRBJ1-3	CASSPQFMYVGNTIYF	TGTGCCAGCAGCCCACAGTTTATGTATGTAGGAAACACCATATATTTT
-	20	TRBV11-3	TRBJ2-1	CASSLDQGGTGAKSYNEQFF	TGTGCCAGCAGCTTAGATCAGGGGGGTACGGGGGCGAAGTCCTACAATGAGCAGTTCTTC
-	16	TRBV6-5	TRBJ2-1	CASSSRRGDRSHEQFF	TGTGCCAGCAGTTCAAGGCGGGGGGACAGAAGCCATGAGCAGTTCTTC
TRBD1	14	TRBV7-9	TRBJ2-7	CASSARDRVSEQYF	TGTGCCAGCAGCGCTCGGGACAGGGTGAGCGAGCAGTACTTC
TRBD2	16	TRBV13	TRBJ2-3	CASSFRLASSTDTQYF	TGTGCCAGCAGCTTCAGACTAGCCTCTAGCACAGATACGCAGTATTTT
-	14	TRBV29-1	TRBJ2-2	CSVGRGYSTGELFF	TGCAGCGTTGGTCGGGGGTATAGCACCGGGGAGCTGTTTTTT
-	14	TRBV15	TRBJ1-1	CATSRSTANTEAFF	TGTGCCACCAGCAGATCGACAGCGAACACTGAAGCTTTCTTT
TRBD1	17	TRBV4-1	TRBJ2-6	CASSHRTGDSGANVLTF	TGCGCCAGCAGCCACAGGACAGGAGACTCTGGGGCCAACGTCCTGACTTTC
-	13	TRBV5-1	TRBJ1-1	CASSRRENTEAFF	TGCGCCAGCAGCCGACGGGAGAACACTGAAGCTTTCTTT
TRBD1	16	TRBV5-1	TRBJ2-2	CASSLRPRGSSGELFF	TGCGCCAGCAGCTTGCGCCCCAGGGGGAGTTCCGGGGAGCTGTTTTTT
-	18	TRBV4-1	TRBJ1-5	CASSQIPGIGRSNQPQHF	TGCGCCAGCAGCCAGATACCAGGGATAGGTCGAAGCAATCAGCCCCAGCATTTT
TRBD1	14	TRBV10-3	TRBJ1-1	CAITPTGLGTEAFF	TGTGCCATCACCCCGACAGGGCTGGGCACTGAAGCTTTCTTT
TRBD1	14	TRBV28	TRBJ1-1	CASSESGTGGGAFF	TGTGCCAGCAGCGAATCCGGGACAGGAGGGGGGGCTTTCTTT
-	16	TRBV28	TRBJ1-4	CASSLSTARGGEKLFF	TGTGCCAGCAGTTTGAGTACGGCGAGGGGAGGGGAAAAACTGTTTTTT
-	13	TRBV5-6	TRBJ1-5	CASSLTAFRPQHF	TGTGCCAGCAGCCTGACAGCGTTCAGGCCCCAGCATTTT
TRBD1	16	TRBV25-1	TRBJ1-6	CASSEGSRGNNSPLHF	TGTGCCAGCAGTGAAGGGAGCAGGGGGAATAATTCACCCCTCCACTTT
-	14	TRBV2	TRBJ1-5	CASRATGSGQPQHF	TGTGCCAGCAGGGCCACAGGGTCGGGCCAGCCCCAGCATTTT
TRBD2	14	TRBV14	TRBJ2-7	CASSQDPRGDEQYF	TGTGCCAGCAGCCAAGATCCTCGGGGGGACGAGCAGTACTTC
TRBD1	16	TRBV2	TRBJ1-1	CASRPLPGQAFTEAFF	TGTGCCAGCAGACCCCTCCCGGGACAGGCGTTCACTGAAGCTTTCTTT
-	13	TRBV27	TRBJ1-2	CASSFRGWEGYTF	TGTGCCAGCAGTTTCCGGGGGTGGGAAGGCTACACCTTC
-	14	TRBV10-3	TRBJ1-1	CAISESPGGTEAFF	TGTGCCATCAGTGAGTCCCCCGGGGGGACTGAAGCTTTCTTT
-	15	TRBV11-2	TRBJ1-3	CASSAIPSPGNTIYF	TGTGCCAGCAGCGCAATCCCCAGTCCTGGAAACACCATATATTTT
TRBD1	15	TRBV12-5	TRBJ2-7	CASGLLQGGPYEQYF	TGTGCTAGTGGTTTGTTACAGGGGGGACCCTACGAGCAGTACTTC
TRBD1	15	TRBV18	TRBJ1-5	CASSAGQASNQPQHF	TGTGCCAGCTCAGCGGGACAGGCATCCAATCAGCCCCAGCATTTT
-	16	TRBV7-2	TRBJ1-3	CASSFGTPSSGNTIYF	TGTGCCAGCAGCTTCGGGACACCGAGCTCTGGAAACACCATATATTTT
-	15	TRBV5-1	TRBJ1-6	CASSSETGQPSPLHF	TGCGCCAGCAGCTCCGAGACAGGACAGCCTTCACCCCTCCACTTT
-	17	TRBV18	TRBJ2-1	CASSPGGALPPYNEQFF	TGTGCCAGCTCACCGGGTGGGGCGCTCCCCCCCTACAATGAGCAGTTCTTC
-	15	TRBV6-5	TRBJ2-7	CASSYATGPSYEQYF	TGTGCCAGCAGTTACGCGACAGGTCCTTCCTACGAGCAGTACTTC
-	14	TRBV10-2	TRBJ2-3	CASKGTLSTDTQYF	TGCGCCAGCAAGGGGACACTGAGCACAGATACGCAGTATTTT
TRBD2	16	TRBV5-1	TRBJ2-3	CASSLSLAGSTDTQYF	TGCGCCAGCAGCTTGAGCCTAGCGGGGAGCACAGATACGCAGTATTTT
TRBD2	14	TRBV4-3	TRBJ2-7	CASSQAGGLAEQYF	TGCGCCAGCAGCCAAGCGGGAGGATTGGCCGAGCAGTACTTC
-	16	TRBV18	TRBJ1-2	CASSLSTGSSDYGYTF	TGTGCCAGCTCACTTTCGACAGGTAGTAGTGACTATGGCTACACCTTC
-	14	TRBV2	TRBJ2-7	CASSVQGYSYEQYF	TGTGCCAGCAGTGTCCAGGGTTACTCCTACGAGCAGTACTTC
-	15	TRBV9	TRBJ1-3	CASSSGSPPGNTIYF	TGTGCCAGCAGCTCAGGGTCTCCCCCTGGAAACACCATATATTTT
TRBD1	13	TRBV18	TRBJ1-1	CASTTGFNTEAFF	TGTGCCAGCACGACAGGGTTCAACACTGAAGCTTTCTTT
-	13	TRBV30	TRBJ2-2	CAWTVTNTGELFF	TGTGCCTGGACAGTCACGAACACCGGGGAGCTGTTTTTT
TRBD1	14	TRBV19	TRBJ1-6	CASSIATGVSPLHF	TGTGCCAGTAGTATAGCGACAGGGGTTTCACCCCTCCACTTT
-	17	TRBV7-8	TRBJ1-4	CASSLIVLGGGNEKLFF	TGTGCCAGCAGCTTAATAGTTCTTGGGGGCGGGAATGAAAAACTGTTTTTT
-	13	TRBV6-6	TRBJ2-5	CASSSTRQETQYF	TGTGCCAGCAGTTCTACTAGGCAAGAGACCCAGTACTTC